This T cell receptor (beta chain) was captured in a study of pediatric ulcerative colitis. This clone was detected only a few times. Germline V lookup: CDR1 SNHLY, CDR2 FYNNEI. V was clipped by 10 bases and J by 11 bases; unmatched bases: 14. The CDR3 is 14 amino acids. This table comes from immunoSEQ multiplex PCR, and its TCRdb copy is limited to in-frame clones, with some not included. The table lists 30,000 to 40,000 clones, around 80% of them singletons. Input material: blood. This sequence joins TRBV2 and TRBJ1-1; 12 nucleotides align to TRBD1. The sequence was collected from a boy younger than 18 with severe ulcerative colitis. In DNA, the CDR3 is TGTGCCACGGAGGGGGGACAGGGGGCGTTCAGGGCTTTCTTT. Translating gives CATEGGQGAFRAFF.